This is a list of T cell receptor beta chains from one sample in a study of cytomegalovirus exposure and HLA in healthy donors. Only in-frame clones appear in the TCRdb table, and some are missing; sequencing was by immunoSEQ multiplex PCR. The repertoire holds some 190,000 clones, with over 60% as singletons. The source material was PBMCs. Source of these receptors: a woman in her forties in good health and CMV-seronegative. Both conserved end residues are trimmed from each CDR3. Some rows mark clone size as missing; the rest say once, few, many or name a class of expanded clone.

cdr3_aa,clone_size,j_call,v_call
ASAKVWGTGDGYT,NA,TRBJ1-2,TRBV6-1
ASSPQGGRSNYEQY,NA,TRBJ2-7,TRBV7-9
ASSRIRGLGTRSYNEQF,few,TRBJ2-1,TRBV7-9
ASRATSGSYEQY,NA,TRBJ2-7,TRBV5-1
ASSLILIATGELF,NA,TRBJ2-2,TRBV7-3
ASSDTQGPGYGYT,NA,TRBJ1-2,TRBV9
ASSQPIASPLH,few,TRBJ1-6,TRBV19
AISESREQY,NA,TRBJ2-7,TRBV10-3
ASRTSGSFGELF,NA,TRBJ2-2,TRBV2
ASSQDFTSRPNEQF,NA,TRBJ2-1,TRBV4-3
AWSVGRGEQF,NA,TRBJ2-1,TRBV30
ASSHLGTSGTGELF,NA,TRBJ2-2,TRBV4-3
ASSQDPQGNSPLH,NA,TRBJ1-6,TRBV4-3
ASGLVLPQVHTEAF,NA,TRBJ1-1,TRBV12-5
ASSFTGAGNTIY,few,TRBJ1-3,TRBV7-2
ASSPRFGSNSPLH,NA,TRBJ1-6,TRBV11-3
ASSPLGGNYGYT,NA,TRBJ1-2,TRBV5-5
ASRGGVDYGYT,NA,TRBJ1-2,TRBV2